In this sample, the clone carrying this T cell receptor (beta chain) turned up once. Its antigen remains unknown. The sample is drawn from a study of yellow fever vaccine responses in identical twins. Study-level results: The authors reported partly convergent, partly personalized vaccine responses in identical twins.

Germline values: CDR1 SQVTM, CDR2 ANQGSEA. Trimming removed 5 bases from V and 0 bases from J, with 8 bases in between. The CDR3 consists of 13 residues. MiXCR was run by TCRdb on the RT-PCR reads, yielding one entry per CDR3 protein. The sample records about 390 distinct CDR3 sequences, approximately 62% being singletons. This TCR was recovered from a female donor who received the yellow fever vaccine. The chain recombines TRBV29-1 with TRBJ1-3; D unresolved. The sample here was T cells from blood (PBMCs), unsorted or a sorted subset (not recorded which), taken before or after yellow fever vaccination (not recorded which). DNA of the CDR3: TGCAGCGTTAAGCCAAGCTCTGGAAACACCATATATTTT. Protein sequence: CSVKPSSGNTIYF.